This TCR beta chain was recorded in a study of OX40 agonist ivuxolimab in advanced cancers. Data came from immunoSEQ multiplex PCR; TCRdb stores just in-frame clones and leaves some out. This table has tens of thousands of clones, roughly nine tenths appearing once. On this clone: Its antigen is not known.

General study findings and limits: More expanded clones were found, on average, in CD8+ than in CD4+ T cells.

Germline loops: CDR1 SNHLY, CDR2 FYNNEI. Trimming pared 4 bases from V and 3 bases from J, leaving 12 bases between. The length of the CDR3 is 15 residues. The chain is built from TRBV2 and TRBJ1-4; D is uncertain. This TCR was recovered from an adult with an advanced solid tumor such as melanoma, head and neck, liver or kidney cancer. Sequences were derived from CD4+ or CD8+ T cells sorted from blood, sampled in a trial of the OX40 agonist ivuxolimab. CDR3 nucleotides: TGTGCCAGCAGTGCGGCGGGGTTGTCTAATGAAAAACTGTTTTTT. Translated, it gives CASSAAGLSNEKLFF.